This TCR beta chain was profiled in a study of blood T cell repertoires in COVID-19. The overall study: Acute and convalescent COVID-19 specimens originated in the United States, Italy and Spain.

V was pared by 3 bases and J by 4 bases, with 7 bases between. Germline lookup yields CDR1 DFQATT and CDR2 SNEGSKA (reference sequence). This CDR3 spans 12 amino acids. Method: immunoSEQ multiplex PCR; TCRdb's copy keeps in-frame clones and lacks some. The table lists roughly 70,000 clones, 80% of them singletons. The TCR comes from a man between 65 and 79 years old who had recovered from COVID-19. Material for sequencing was peripheral blood. The chain links TRBV20-1 to TRBJ1-5; D might be TRBD1 (5 bases). In DNA form, the CDR3 reads TGCAGTGCTAGTGACAGAAATCAGCCCCAGCATTTT. It codes for CSASDRNQPQHF.